This T cell receptor (beta chain) originates from a study of cytomegalovirus exposure and HLA in healthy donors. Study at large: A preliminary data release comprised roughly 80 million unique TCRs obtained from HLA-typed donors.

CDR1 is SGHDN and CDR2 is FVKESK in the germline V gene. The CDR3 runs 15 residues. Trimming removed 0 bases from V and 3 bases from J, with 11 bases in between. In the PCR, 60 Vbeta and 13 Jbeta primers were used. Clones were read by immunoSEQ multiplex PCR, and TCRdb kept only the in-frame ones, dropping some. Of some 130,000 clones detected, 84% appear once; the ten largest clones hold roughly 3%. The chain is built from TRBV14 and TRBJ1-2; D is uncertain. The clonotype was recovered from a man in his forties or fifties in good health and CMV-seronegative. The specimen sequenced was PBMCs. As DNA, the CDR3 is TGTGCCAGCAGCCAAGATGGCAGGACTCACTATGGCTACACCTTC. This gives the protein CASSQDGRTHYGYTF. Based on the CDR3 plus reference TRBV14 and TRBJ1-2, the full variable domain is EAGVTQFPSHSVIEKGQTVTLRCDPISGHDNLYWYRRVMGKEIKFLLHFVKESKQDESGMPNNRFLAERTGGTYSTLKVQPAELEDSGVYFCASSQDGRTHYGYTFGSGTRLTVV.